The present T cell receptor (beta chain) was sequenced within a study of early T cells in non-severe SARS-CoV-2 infection. Looking at the study overall: It was bulk RNA from unsorted whole blood that was sequenced, and the chains were unpaired.

TCRdb re-called the 5' RACE reads with MiXCR, one entry per CDR3 protein. The table has approximately 49,000 distinct CDR3 sequences, about 12% seen once. Germline assignment: CDR1 SGHTA and CDR2 FQGNSA. V was shortened by 7 bases and J by 1 base, with 13 bases between the two germline ends. The length of the CDR3 is 14 residues. Findings of the study overall: VDJdb matching favored anti-spike CD8 responses, missing private and CD4 specificities.

This clonotype showed up just a few times. The antigen is unknown. This chain joins TRBV7-2 and TRBJ1-1, with a tentative D call TRBD1 (5 bases). The TCR originated in an adult who was a healthcare worker with PCR-confirmed SARS-CoV-2 infection or an uninfected control (not recorded which). Sequencing was done on a sample of whole blood. CDR3 amino acids: CASTPGRGNTEAFF. For the CDR3, the DNA is TGTGCCAGCACCCCGGGGAGGGGGAACACTGAAGCTTTCTTT. Looking up the rest from reference TRBV7-2 and TRBJ1-1 gives the full variable domain: GAGVSQSPSNKVTEKGKDVELRCDPISGHTALYWYRQSLGQGLEFLIYFQGNSAPDKSGLPSDRFSAERTGGSVSTLTIQRTQQEDSAVYLCASTPGRGNTEAFFGQGTRLTVV.